One T cell receptor (beta chain) is described in this entry. What antigen it recognizes has not been identified. Per-base quality was not reported, and no clone a single base away is much larger than it. This specimen comes from a study of OX40 agonist ivuxolimab in advanced cancers. At the level of the whole study: The costimulatory receptor OX40 (CD134) was targeted by ivuxolimab, a fully human IgG2 agonistic monoclonal antibody. Intravenous ivuxolimab was administered to patients every 2 weeks at six dose levels: 0.01, 0.1, 0.3, 1.5, 3 and 10 mg/kg. Of the roughly 50 dose-escalation patients, hepatocellular carcinoma was present in around 20, melanoma in about 15, renal cell carcinoma in 9 and head and neck cancer in 9. In the dose-escalation cohort, 70% to 85% of patients were male, and the mean age was roughly 60 years with a range of roughly 23 to 79. Patients were allowed to have had prior anti-PD-1, anti-PD-L1 or anti-CTLA-4 therapy, and approximately 40% of the dose-escalation patients had previously received checkpoint inhibitors. Three dose-escalation patients achieved partial responses, one with hepatocellular carcinoma and two with cutaneous melanoma. Peripheral TCRbeta sequencing aimed to test whether ivuxolimab altered TCR sequence diversity and caused clonal T-cell expansion. The monotherapy dose-escalation portion (N ≈ 56 patients) of the phase I ivuxolimab trial is reported in the paper.

Based on the germline V gene, the CDR1 and CDR2 sequences are MNHEY and SVGAGI. Including cysteine and phenylalanine, the CDR3 has 13 amino acids. Only the CDR3 DNA stays, 39 bases, in frame from base 1. V and J are trimmed by 2 bases and 8 bases, and the gene matches miss 5 bases of the junction. Study-wide conclusions, independent of this receptor: Partial responders in the 0.1-3.0 mg/kg groups had among the lowest normalized peripheral clonal expansion, especially among CD8+ T cells. Low levels of normalized T-cell clonal expansion were also seen in some patients who did not respond. After ivuxolimab, more expanded clones were found on average in CD8+ T cells than in CD4+ T cells. At doses of 0.1 to 3.0 mg/kg, clonal expansion of both CD4+ and CD8+ blood T cells was observed from baseline to week 6. The antigen specificity of the peripheral T cells that underwent clonal expansion was not determined.

Genomic DNA was isolated from the sorted cells so that the TCRbeta CDR3 region could be sequenced. TCRbeta CDR3 regions were sequenced using the immunoSEQ Assay. TCRdb obtained this table from immuneACCESS and retained in-frame rearrangements with V and J assigned. These tables miss some clones; where compared with another copy, unresolved V genes account for less than half of the shortfall, and the remainder is unexplained. The sample records roughly 90,000 clones, about 90% of which are singletons. Jointly, the top ten make up roughly 0.8% of the sample. The trial excluded patients who had a history of autoimmune disease or were on systemic immunosuppression. Peripheral blood for TCR sequencing was collected from all dose cohorts at baseline, on cycle 4 day 1, and on cycle 7 day 1. Samples came from an open-label, multicenter, first-in-human phase I dose-escalation trial of ivuxolimab. Adults with locally advanced or metastatic head and neck squamous cell, hepatocellular, melanoma or renal cell carcinoma were enrolled in the trial. Before TCR sequencing, CD4+ T cells and CD8+ T cells were sorted from peripheral blood as separate populations.

This receptor was obtained from an adult with an advanced solid tumor such as melanoma, head and neck, liver or kidney cancer. This specimen was CD4+ or CD8+ T cells sorted from blood, taken in a trial of the OX40 agonist ivuxolimab. The receptor chain draws on TRBV6-5 and TRBJ1-2; a stretch of 7 junction bases matches TRBD1. The CDR3 reads CASSYPGGTGYTF. In nucleotides, the sequence is TGTGCCAGCAGTTACCCAGGGGGGACGGGCTACACCTTC.